This passage covers 8 T cell receptor beta chains from one sample sequenced in a study of blood T cells in healthy people across ages. For the second PCR, which ran for roughly 7 to 11 cycles, a sample-barcoded 5' primer and a J-beta primer mix were used. MiXCR, applied by TCRdb to the 5' RACE reads, yields one record per CDR3 protein. The top ten hold approximately 15% of the sample, which has some 640,000 distinct CDR3 sequences, about 30% seen once. Source material: blood. The receptors shown here come from an elderly woman in good health.

This clonotype was counted between two and nine times. This chain uses TRBV9 with TRBJ2-3; TRBD1 or TRBD2 may be the D gene (6 bases each). V was pared by 0 bases and J by 3 bases, with 14 bases between. This CDR3 is built from 16 residues. Looked up from germline, CDR1 is SGDLS and CDR2 is YYNGEE. The CDR3 sequence: CASSVAGAGETDTQYF. For the CDR3, the DNA is TGTGCCAGCAGCGTAGCGGGGGCCGGGGAAACAGATACGCAGTATTTT.

On this clonotype: This may be a read error: a much more frequent sequence differs by one nucleotide. V usage is TRBV20-1 and J usage is TRBJ2-5, with 15 bases aligning to TRBD2. V lost 5 bases to trimming and J lost 0 bases; unmatched junction nucleotides: 10. The CDR3 spans 18 residues. The germline CDR1 and CDR2 sequences are DFQATT and SNEGSKA (reference sequence). CDR3 in DNA: TGCAGTGCTTTAACCGGGACTAGCGGGGGGCCGCACCAAGAGACCCAGTACTTC. It is translated as CSALTGTSGGPHQETQYF.

There are a few counts of this clonotype. The chain is built from TRBV30 and TRBJ2-6; D is unresolved. This CDR3 contains 15 residues. Germline CDR1 reads GTSNPN; CDR2 reads SVGIG (reference sequence). V dropped 2 bases and J dropped 1 base, with 9 bases sitting between them. The CDR3 reads CAWSHGFSGANVLTF. The CDR3 nucleotides are TGTGCCTGGAGTCATGGGTTTTCTGGGGCCAACGTCCTGACTTTC.

This clonotype showed up just a few times. A read error may produce the germline difference seen at one junction end. The chain recombines TRBV5-1 with TRBJ1-2, with TRBD1 identical over 8 bases. This CDR3 spans 16 amino acids. CDR1 and CDR2 (germline): SGHRS, YFSETQ. The CDR3 DNA is TGCGCCAACAGCTTGGTCGGACAGGGAGCGAACTATGGCTACACCTTC. Translation: CANSLVGQGANYGYTF.

On this clonotype: At one of its ends the junction is not consistent with the germline gene, which may arise from a read error. The V and J genes are TRBV18 and TRBJ1-4; D gene uncertain. Looked up from germline, CDR1 is KGHSH and CDR2 is LQKENI. The CDR3 sequence is 14 residues long. CDR3 in DNA: TGTGCCAGCTCACCACCAACGGGTCGGGAAAAACCGTTTTTT. This translates into CASSPPTGREKPFF.

This chain connects TRBV9 to TRBJ1-1, with D possibly TRBD1 on 6 matching bases. V was shortened by 0 bases and J by 8 bases, with 14 bases between the two germline ends. Per the germline V gene, CDR1 is SGDLS and CDR2 is YYNGEE. This CDR3 region has 14 residues. The CDR3 region is CASSVASQGGEAFF. Here the CDR3 DNA reads TGTGCCAGCAGCGTAGCATCACAGGGAGGGGAAGCTTTCTTT.

This clonotype was seen a few times. The V gene is TRBV30, the J gene TRBJ2-7; D is possibly TRBD1 (5 bases). The CDR3 is 16 residues long. Looked up from germline, CDR1 is GTSNPN and CDR2 is SVGIG (reference sequence). V was trimmed by 0 bases and J by 0 bases, leaving 15 bases between them. CDR3 in DNA: TGTGCCTGGAGTGTACGTGTCAGGGTCTTCTCCTACGAGCAGTACTTC. It encodes CAWSVRVRVFSYEQYF.

This clonotype was counted at least ten times. The chain combines TRBV5-6 with TRBJ2-3; D ambiguous. The CDR3 length is 16 residues. V dropped 0 bases and J dropped 2 bases, with 13 bases sitting between them. Germline CDR1 reads SGHDT; CDR2 reads YYEEEE. In DNA form, the CDR3 reads TGTGCCAGCAGCTTGGTGGTTCCGATGACCACAGATACGCAGTATTTT. It is translated as CASSLVVPMTTDTQYF.